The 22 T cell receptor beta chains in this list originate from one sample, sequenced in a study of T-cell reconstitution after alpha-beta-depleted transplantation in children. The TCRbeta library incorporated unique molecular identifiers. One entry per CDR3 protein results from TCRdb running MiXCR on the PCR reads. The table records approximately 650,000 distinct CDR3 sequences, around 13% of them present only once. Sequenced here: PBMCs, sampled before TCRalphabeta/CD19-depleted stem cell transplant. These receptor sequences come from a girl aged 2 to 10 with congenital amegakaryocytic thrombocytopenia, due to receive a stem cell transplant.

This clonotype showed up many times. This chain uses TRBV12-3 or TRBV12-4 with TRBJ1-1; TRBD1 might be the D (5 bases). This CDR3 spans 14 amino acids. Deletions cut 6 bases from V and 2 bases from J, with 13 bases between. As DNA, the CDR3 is TGTGCCAGCAGATCGGGACGGGAAAACACTGAAGCTTTCTTT. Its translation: CASRSGRENTEAFF.

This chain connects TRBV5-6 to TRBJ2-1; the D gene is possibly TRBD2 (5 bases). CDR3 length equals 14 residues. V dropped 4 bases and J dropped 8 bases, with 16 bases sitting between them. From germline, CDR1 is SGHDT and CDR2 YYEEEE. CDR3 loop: CASSEPPLADEQFF. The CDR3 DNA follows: TGTGCCAGCAGCGAACCACCTCTAGCTGATGAGCAGTTCTTC.

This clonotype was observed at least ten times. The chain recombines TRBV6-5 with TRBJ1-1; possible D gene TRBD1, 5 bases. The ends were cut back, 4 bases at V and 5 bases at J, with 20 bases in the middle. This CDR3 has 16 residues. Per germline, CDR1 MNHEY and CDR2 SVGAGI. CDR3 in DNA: TGTGCCAGCAGTTGGGGCCTCTCTGTAGGGGTGACTGAAGCTTTCTTT. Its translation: CASSWGLSVGVTEAFF.

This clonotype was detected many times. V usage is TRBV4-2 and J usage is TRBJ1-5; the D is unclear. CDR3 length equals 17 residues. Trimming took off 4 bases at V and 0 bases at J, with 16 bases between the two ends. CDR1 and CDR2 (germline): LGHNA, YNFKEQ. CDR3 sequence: CASSPNAHFYSNQPQHF. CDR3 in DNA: TGTGCCAGCAGCCCCAACGCTCACTTCTATAGCAATCAGCCCCAGCATTTT.

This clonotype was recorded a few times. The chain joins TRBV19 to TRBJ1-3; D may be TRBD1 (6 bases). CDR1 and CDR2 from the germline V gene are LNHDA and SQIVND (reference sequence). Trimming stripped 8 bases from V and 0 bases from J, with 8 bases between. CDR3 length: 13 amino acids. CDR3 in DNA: TGTGCCAGTCGACAGGCCTCTGGAAACACCATATATTTT. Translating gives CASRQASGNTIYF.

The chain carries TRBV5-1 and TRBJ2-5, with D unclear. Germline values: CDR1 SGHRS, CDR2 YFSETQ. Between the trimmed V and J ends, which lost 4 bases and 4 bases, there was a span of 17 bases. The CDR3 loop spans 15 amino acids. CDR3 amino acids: CASSPSTIRSETQYF. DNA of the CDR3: TGCGCCAGCAGCCCCTCGACGATACGTTCAGAGACCCAGTACTTC.

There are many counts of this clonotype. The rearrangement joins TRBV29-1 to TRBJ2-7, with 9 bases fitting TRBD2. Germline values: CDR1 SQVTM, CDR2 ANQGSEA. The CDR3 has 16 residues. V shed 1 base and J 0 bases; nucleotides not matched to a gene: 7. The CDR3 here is CSVEVAGGSSSYEQYF. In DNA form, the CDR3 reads TGCAGCGTTGAAGTGGCGGGAGGGTCCAGCTCCTACGAGCAGTACTTC.

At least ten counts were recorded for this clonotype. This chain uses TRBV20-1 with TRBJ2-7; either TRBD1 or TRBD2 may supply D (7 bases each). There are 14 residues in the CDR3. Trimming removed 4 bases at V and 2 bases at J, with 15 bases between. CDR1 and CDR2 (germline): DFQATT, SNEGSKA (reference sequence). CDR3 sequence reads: CSAKGASGTYEQYF. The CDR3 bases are TGCAGTGCTAAGGGGGCTAGCGGAACCTACGAGCAGTACTTC.

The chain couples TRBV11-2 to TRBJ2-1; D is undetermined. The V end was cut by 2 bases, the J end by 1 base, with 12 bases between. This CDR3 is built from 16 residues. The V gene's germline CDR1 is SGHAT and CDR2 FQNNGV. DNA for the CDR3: TGTGCCAGCAGCTTACGCGTCGATCTATCCTACAATGAGCAGTTCTTC. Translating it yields CASSLRVDLSYNEQFF.

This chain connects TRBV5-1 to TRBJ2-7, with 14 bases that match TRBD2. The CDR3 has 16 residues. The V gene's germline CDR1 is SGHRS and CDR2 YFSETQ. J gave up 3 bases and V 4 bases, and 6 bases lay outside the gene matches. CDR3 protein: CASSSGTSGSFYEQYF. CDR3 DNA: TGCGCCAGCAGCAGTGGGACTAGCGGGAGTTTCTACGAGCAGTACTTC.

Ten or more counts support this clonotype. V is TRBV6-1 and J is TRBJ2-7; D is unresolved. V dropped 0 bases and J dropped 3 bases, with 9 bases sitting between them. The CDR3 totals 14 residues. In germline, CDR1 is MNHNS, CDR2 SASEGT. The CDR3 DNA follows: TGTGCCAGCAGTGAAGCAGCCCTGAACTACGAGCAGTACTTC. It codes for CASSEAALNYEQYF.

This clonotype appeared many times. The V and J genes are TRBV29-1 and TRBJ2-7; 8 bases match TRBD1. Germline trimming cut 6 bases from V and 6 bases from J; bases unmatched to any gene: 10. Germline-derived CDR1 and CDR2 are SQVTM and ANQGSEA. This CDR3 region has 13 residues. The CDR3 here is CSVETGVKVEQYF. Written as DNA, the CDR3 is TGCAGCGTGGAGACAGGGGTTAAGGTCGAGCAGTACTTC.

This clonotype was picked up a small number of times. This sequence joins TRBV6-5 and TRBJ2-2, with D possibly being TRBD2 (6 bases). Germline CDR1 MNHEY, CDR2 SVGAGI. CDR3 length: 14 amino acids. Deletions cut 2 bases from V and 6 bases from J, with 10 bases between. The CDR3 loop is CASSYTGVSGELFF. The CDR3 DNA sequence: TGTGCCAGCAGTTACACGGGGGTCTCCGGGGAGCTGTTTTTT.

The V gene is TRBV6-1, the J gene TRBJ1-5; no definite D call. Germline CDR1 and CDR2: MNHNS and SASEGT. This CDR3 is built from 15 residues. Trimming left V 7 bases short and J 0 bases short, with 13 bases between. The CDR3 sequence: CASTKAAYSNQPQHF. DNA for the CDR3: TGTGCCAGCACCAAGGCGGCTTATAGCAATCAGCCCCAGCATTTT.

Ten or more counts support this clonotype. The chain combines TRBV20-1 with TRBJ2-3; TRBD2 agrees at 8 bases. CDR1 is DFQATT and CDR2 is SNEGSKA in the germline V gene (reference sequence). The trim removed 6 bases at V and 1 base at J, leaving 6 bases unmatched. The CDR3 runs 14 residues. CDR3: CSAERESGTDTQYF. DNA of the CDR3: TGCAGTGCCGAGCGGGAGTCTGGCACAGATACGCAGTATTTT.

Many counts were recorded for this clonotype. The CDR3 spells CASSPRESLVYEQYF. CDR3 bases: TGCGCCAGCAGCCCCCGCGAGTCTTTAGTCTACGAGCAGTACTTC. J is TRBJ2-7 and V is TRBV4-1; D unclear. Germline-derived CDR1 and CDR2 are MGHRA and YSYEKL. This CDR3 comprises 15 residues. V lost 4 bases and J 3 bases, leaving 16 bases between the germline ends.

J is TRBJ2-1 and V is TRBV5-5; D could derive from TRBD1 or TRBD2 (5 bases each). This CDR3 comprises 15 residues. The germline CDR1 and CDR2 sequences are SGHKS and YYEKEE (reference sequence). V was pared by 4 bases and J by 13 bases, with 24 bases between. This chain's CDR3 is CASSRDPRPEGIQFF. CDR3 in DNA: TGTGCCAGCAGCCGGGACCCGAGACCAGAGGGGATCCAGTTCTTC.

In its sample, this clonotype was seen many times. The CDR3 DNA reads as TGTGCCAGCAGTTTACCTTCAACCACAGATACGCAGTATTTT. Translation gives CASSLPSTTDTQYF. The rearrangement links TRBV27 to TRBJ2-3; no firm D call. Germline lookup yields CDR1 MNHEY and CDR2 SMNVEV (reference sequence). CDR3 length: 14 residues. V lost 2 bases and J lost 2, with 8 bases in between.

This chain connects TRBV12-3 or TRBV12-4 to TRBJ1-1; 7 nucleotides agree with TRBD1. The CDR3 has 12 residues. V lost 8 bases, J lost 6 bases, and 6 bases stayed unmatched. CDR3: CASANRGPEAFF. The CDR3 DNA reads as TGTGCCAGCGCAAACAGGGGACCTGAAGCTTTCTTT.

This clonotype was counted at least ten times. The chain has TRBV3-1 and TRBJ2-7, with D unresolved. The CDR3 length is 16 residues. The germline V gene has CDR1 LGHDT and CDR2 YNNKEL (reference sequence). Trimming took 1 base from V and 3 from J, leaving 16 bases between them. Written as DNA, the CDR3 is TGTGCCAGCAGCCAAGTACCTCCAGGCGGAAACTACGAGCAGTACTTC. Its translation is CASSQVPPGGNYEQYF.

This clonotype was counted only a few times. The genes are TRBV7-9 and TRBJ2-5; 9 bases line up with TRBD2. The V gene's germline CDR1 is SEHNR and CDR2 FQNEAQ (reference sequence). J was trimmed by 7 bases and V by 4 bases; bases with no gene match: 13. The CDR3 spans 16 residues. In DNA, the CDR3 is TGTGCCAGCAGCTCGAGACTAGCGGACACCCCGGGGACCCAGTACTTC. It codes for CASSSRLADTPGTQYF.

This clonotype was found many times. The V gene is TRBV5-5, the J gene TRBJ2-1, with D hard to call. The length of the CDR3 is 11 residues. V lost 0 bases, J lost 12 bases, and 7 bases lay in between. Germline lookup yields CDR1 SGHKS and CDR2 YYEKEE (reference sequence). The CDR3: CASSLAAGQFF. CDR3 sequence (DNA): TGTGCCAGCAGCTTGGCGGCAGGGCAGTTCTTC.